This entry is about one T cell receptor (beta chain). The antigen remains unidentified. Division of CD4+ cells produced a CD45RA+ naive subset and a CD45RA-negative memory subset. As originally analysed: ImmunoSEQ sequences covered only the junction and lacked quality scores; filtering therefore differed. Assay: immunoSEQ multiplex PCR; the TCRdb copy retains only in-frame clones and omits some. Clone size and V and J calls were adopted from that table, with D and trimming inferred from the DNA. This table holds roughly 2.2 million clones, under 95% found once. The source of the sample is a study of shared clonotypes between healthy human individuals. The CDR3 consists of 16 residues. Germline loops: CDR1 MDHEN, CDR2 SYDVKM. Trimming shortened V by 6 bases and J by 0 bases, and 15 bases separated the two germline ends. The study, taken as a whole, reports: Clonotypes that were shared across four donors made up around 4.6% of naive CD4 clonotypes.

The clonotype was recovered from a man between 18 and 35 years old in good health. Some clones in this sample may be carry-over from other donors' samples. The source material was naive CD4+ T cells from PBMCs. Subset defined: CD45RA+ positively selected. The chain recombines TRBV28 with TRBJ2-1, with no clear D. The CDR3 spells CASSLRTLLSYNEQFF. DNA of the CDR3: TGTGCCAGCAGCTTACGGACGCTTCTCTCCTACAATGAGCAGTTCTTC.